The 13 T cell receptor beta chains listed next were all sequenced from one sample in a study of neoadjuvant anti-PD-1 for oral cavity cancer. Some clones are missing from TCRdb's copy, which holds only in-frame ones; the method was immunoSEQ multiplex PCR. This table holds 10,000 to 15,000 clones, about 60% found once. The sample was tumor tissue, taken before nivolumab (anti-PD-1) treatment. These receptors all stem from a person aged 40-85 years with oral cavity squamous cell carcinoma.

This clone was seen only a few times. The rearrangement links TRBV7-9 to TRBJ1-2; 8 bases line up with TRBD1. J was trimmed by 8 bases and V by 5 bases; bases with no gene match: 16. Germline CDR1 reads SEHNR; CDR2 reads FQNEAQ (reference sequence). The CDR3 consists of 16 residues. The CDR3 loop reads CASSPSRGTGEGGYTF. The CDR3 nucleotides are TGTGCCAGCAGCCCGAGCCGAGGGACAGGCGAAGGAGGCTACACCTTC.

The chain uses TRBV18 and TRBJ1-1; 7 positions agree with TRBD1. CDR3 size: 13 residues. Trimming cost V 1 base and J 5 bases; bases outside gene matches: 1. Germline CDR1 KGHSH, CDR2 LQKENI. CDR3 coding DNA: TGTGCCAGCTCACCACAGGGGGCTACTGAAGCTTTCTTT. This gives the protein CASSPQGATEAFF.

Concerning this clone itself: The limits of the CDR3 on the DNA are not certain, so only TCRdb's listed CDR3 is given. The chain employs TRBV27 and TRBJ2-7; the DNA was not used to check the table's D call, TRBD1. Looked up from germline, CDR1 is MNHEY and CDR2 is SMNVEV (reference sequence). The CDR3 comprises 16 residues, both ends counted. The CDR3 is CASSTSTGSLIYEQYF.

The V gene is TRBV6-6, the J gene TRBJ1-1; no reliable D call. Germline CDR1 and CDR2: MNHNY and SVGAGI (reference sequence). This CDR3 is built from 13 residues. V was shortened by 5 bases and J by 4 bases, with 11 bases between the two germline ends. CDR3 coding DNA: TGTGCCAGCAGTCGGAGGGTGGGCACTGAAGCTTTCTTT. This translates into CASSRRVGTEAFF.

About this clone itself: A clone one base away is much larger, so this may be a read error. The genes are TRBV7-9 and TRBJ2-7; D is perhaps TRBD2 (6 bases). V lost 4 bases and J lost 2, with 12 bases in between. The germline gives CDR1 SEHNR, CDR2 FQNEAQ (reference sequence). The CDR3 totals 14 residues. In DNA, the CDR3 is TGTGCCAGCAGCTCCCGGGACTTAACCTACGAGCAGTACTTC. This encodes CASSSRDLTYEQYF.

This clone appeared a single time. The chain links TRBV7-9 to TRBJ1-2; D perhaps matches TRBD1 (6 bases). The germline gives CDR1 SEHNR, CDR2 FQNEAQ (reference sequence). This CDR3 spans 14 amino acids. Trimming took 5 bases from V and 5 from J, leaving 15 bases between them. The CDR3 spells CASSPGGGQYGYTF. CDR3 nucleotides: TGTGCCAGCAGCCCCGGCGGGGGACAATATGGCTACACCTTC.

In the case of this clone: One end of the junction is discordant with germline, which a read error may explain. The gene calls are TRBV10-2 and TRBJ1-1; 8 bases match TRBD1. This CDR3 is 14 amino acids long. Germline assignment: CDR1 WSHSY and CDR2 SAAADI. The CDR3 DNA reads TGTGCCAGCAGTCTCACAGGGGGGAACACTGAAGCTTTCTTT. This sequence encodes CASSLTGGNTEAFF.

The genes are TRBV7-9 and TRBJ1-5, with TRBD1 identical over 7 bases. This CDR3 is built from 13 residues. With V trimmed by 2 bases and J by 11 bases, 6 bases remained unmatched. Per the germline V gene, CDR1 is SEHNR and CDR2 is FQNEAQ (reference sequence). The CDR3 region is CASSLQGGEAQHF. The CDR3 region has the DNA TGTGCCAGCAGCTTACAGGGGGGAGAGGCCCAGCATTTT. The variable domain in full, with the rest retrieved from reference TRBV7-9 and TRBJ1-5, is DTGVSQNPRHKITKRGQNVTFRCDPISEHNRLYWYRQTLGQGPEFLTYFQNEAQLEKSRLLSDRFSAERPKGSFSTLEIQRTEQGDSAMYLCASSLQGGEAQHFGDGTRLSIL.

This clone was seen a few times. The V gene is TRBV6-1, the J gene TRBJ2-2, with D hard to call. The CDR3 extends over 13 amino acids. V lost 7 bases and J 2 bases, leaving 8 bases between the germline ends. Germline CDR1 reads MNHNS; CDR2 reads SASEGT. The CDR3 loop is CASKYYNTGELFF. The CDR3, as DNA: TGTGCCAGCAAGTACTATAACACCGGGGAGCTGTTTTTT.

In this sample, this clone turned up a few times. This chain uses TRBV5-1 with TRBJ1-2, with 7 bases matching TRBD1. This CDR3 contains 13 residues. Per the germline V gene, CDR1 is SGHRS and CDR2 is YFSETQ. With 2 bases clipped from V and 6 bases from J, the junction kept 4 bases outside the gene matches. The CDR3 DNA follows: TGCGCCAGCAGCTTTTTAACAGGGGATGGCTACACCTTC. Translation gives CASSFLTGDGYTF.

The gene calls are TRBV7-8 and TRBJ1-2, with 9 bases matching TRBD1. The V and J ends lost 1 base and 4 bases, in that order; junction bases with no gene match: 4. CDR1 is SGHVS and CDR2 is FQNEAQ in the germline V gene. The CDR3 length is 15 residues. CDR3 DNA sequence: TGTGCCAGCAGCTTAGGGGACAGGGTTACCTATGGCTACACCTTC. It specifies CASSLGDRVTYGYTF.

The chain is built from TRBV6-6 and TRBJ2-7; D is unresolved. V was pared by 0 bases and J by 0 bases, with 12 bases between. Per the germline V gene, CDR1 is MNHNY and CDR2 is SVGAGI (reference sequence). The CDR3 is made up of 16 amino acids. CDR3 coding DNA: TGTGCCAGCAGTTACTCTGGCAGGACCCCCTCCTACGAGCAGTACTTC. Protein: CASSYSGRTPSYEQYF.

The chain joins TRBV7-2 to TRBJ1-5; D uncertain. Germline CDR1 reads SGHTA; CDR2 reads FQGNSA. V gave up 3 bases and J gave up 5 bases, with 8 bases separating them. The CDR3 spans 13 residues. The CDR3 bases are TGTGCCAGCAGCTTTGGTATATATCAGCCCCAGCATTTT. The encoded protein is CASSFGIYQPQHF.